The next 22 T cell receptor beta chains were all read from a single sample in a study of CD8+CD57+ T cells in acquired aplastic anemia. Genomic DNA provided the template from which TCR beta VDJ and CDR3 profiles were obtained. TCRdb independently ran MiXCR on the reads; one entry per CDR3 protein. Of around 400,000 distinct CDR3 sequences listed, about two thirds are singletons. Sequencing was done on a sample of sorted CD4+, CD8+, or CD8+CD57+ T cells (not recorded which) from PBMCs. The receptors here all came from a human donor in good health, serving as a control.

This clonotype was recorded many times. The rearrangement uses TRBV5-1 and TRBJ2-2, with D tentatively TRBD2 (5 bases). The CDR3 is 15 amino acids. V was trimmed by 0 bases and J by 6 bases, leaving 12 bases between them. Germline CDR1 and CDR2: SGHRS and YFSETQ. In DNA form, the CDR3 reads TGCGCCAGCAGCTTGGTGTATCGCGGGCCCGGGGAGCTGTTTTTT. Protein sequence: CASSLVYRGPGELFF.

The genes are TRBV7-4 and TRBJ1-2; D ambiguous. The germline V gene encodes CDR1 SGHVT and CDR2 SQSDAQ. CDR3 length: 14 residues. V was cut by 3 bases and J by 8 bases, with 16 bases left in between. CDR3 bases: TGTGCCAGCAGCTTGGGTAGGGCGTTGTACGGCTACACCTTC. This translates into CASSLGRALYGYTF.

With regard to this clonotype: A much more abundant neighbour one base away suggests this may be a read error. As DNA, the CDR3 is TGCGCCAGCAGCTGGATTACAGGGGGTAACTATGGCTACACCTTC. Encoded protein: CASSWITGGNYGYTF. This chain uses TRBV5-1 with TRBJ1-2; 8 bases match TRBD1. Germline-derived CDR1 and CDR2 are SGHRS and YFSETQ. CDR3 size: 15 residues. The V gene end was trimmed by 3 bases and the J gene end by 1 base; junction bases not matched to a gene: 5.

The chain employs TRBV4-3 and TRBJ1-2, with 7 bases matching TRBD1. Germline V gene lookup returns CDR1 LGHNA and CDR2 YSLEER. The CDR3 runs to 15 residues. V shed 4 bases and J 3 bases; nucleotides not matched to a gene: 8. CDR3 in amino acids: CASSPGTGEHYGYTF. In nucleotides, the CDR3 is TGCGCCAGCAGCCCGGGAACAGGGGAGCACTATGGCTACACCTTC.

The sample holds many counts of this clonotype. This sequence joins TRBV6-2 or TRBV6-3 and TRBJ2-1; 9 positions match TRBD1. CDR1 is MNHEY and CDR2 is SVGEGT in the germline V gene. The CDR3 covers 12 residues. V shed 7 bases, J shed 12 bases, and the junction held 7 bases outside the gene matches. The CDR3 DNA is TGTGCCAGCACCACAGGACAGGGGACGCAGTTCTTC. Residues: CASTTGQGTQFF.

This clonotype showed up many times. The CDR3 loop reads CASSSISTGTGSVKLFF. The CDR3 DNA reads TGTGCCAGCAGCTCCATTTCAACCGGGACAGGGAGCGTAAAACTGTTTTTT. The chain is built from TRBV7-8 and TRBJ1-4; TRBD1 matches 9 bases. The CDR3 contains 17 residues. Trimming removed 4 bases from V and 10 bases from J; junction bases left unmatched: 16. CDR1 is SGHVS, CDR2 FQNEAQ, per germline.

This clonotype was observed at least ten times. The chain links TRBV20-1 to TRBJ2-5; no reliable D call. V was shortened by 1 base and J by 5 bases, with 14 bases between the two germline ends. Germline CDR1 is DFQATT and CDR2 is SNEGSKA (reference sequence). The CDR3 is 14 residues long. CDR3 DNA: TGCAGTGCTAGAGTGTTATCAGCTCCCGAGACCCAGTACTTC. Protein product: CSARVLSAPETQYF.

For this clonotype: One end of the junction varies from germline; a read error may be responsible. V is TRBV7-6 and J is TRBJ2-2; unclear D gene. This CDR3 contains 15 residues. The V gene's germline CDR1 is SGHVS and CDR2 FNYEAQ. The CDR3 region is CASSSTSDDEQELFF. The CDR3 DNA follows: TGTGCCAGCAGCTCGACCTCCGACGACGAGCAGGAGCTCTTTTTT.

This clonotype was counted ten times or more. This chain connects TRBV7-9 to TRBJ1-2; D remains unclear. The CDR3 is 12 amino acids. CDR1 is SEHNR and CDR2 is FQNEAQ in the germline V gene (reference sequence). Trimming took 4 bases from V and 4 from J, leaving 7 bases between them. The CDR3 nucleotides are TGTGCCAGCAGCTCTCGGATCTATGGCTACACCTTC. This codes for CASSSRIYGYTF. The variable domain in full, completed from reference TRBV7-9 and TRBJ1-2, reads DTGVSQNPRHKITKRGQNVTFRCDPISEHNRLYWYRQTLGQGPEFLTYFQNEAQLEKSRLLSDRFSAERPKGSFSTLEIQRTEQGDSAMYLCASSSRIYGYTFGSGTRLTVV.

The CDR3 region has the DNA TGTGTGAACGCAGGGGGCCAGAGCTCCTACGAGCAGTACTTC. Protein sequence: CVNAGGQSSYEQYF. The genes are TRBV7-3 and TRBJ2-7, with 8 bases identical to TRBD1. The CDR3 is made up of 14 amino acids. Germline CDR1 SGHTA, CDR2 FQGTGA.

Note on this clonotype: The junction does not match germline at one end; this may be a read error. The rearrangement links TRBV7-9 to TRBJ1-3; D not certain. CDR3 length: 14 residues. Germline V CDR1 and CDR2: SEHNR, FQNEAQ (reference sequence). As DNA, the CDR3 is TGTGCCAGCAGCCCAGGATGCGAGGGCTACACCATCGGTTTT. Its protein is CASSPGCEGYTIGF.

On this clonotype itself: One junction end disagrees with the germline gene, perhaps due to a read error. This chain links TRBV9 with TRBJ2-7; the match to TRBD1 covers 8 bases. The CDR3 loop spans 14 amino acids. Germline V gene lookup returns CDR1 SGDLS and CDR2 YYNGEE. The CDR3 nucleotides read TGTGCCAGCGGAGGTGGGACAGGTTCCTGCGAGCAGTACTTC. Translating it yields CASGGGTGSCEQYF.

This clonotype has a count of ten or more. The rearrangement uses TRBV6-2 or TRBV6-3 and TRBJ2-5, with D tentatively TRBD1 or TRBD2 (5 bases each). The length of the CDR3 is 13 residues. V dropped 8 bases and J dropped 5 bases, with 15 bases sitting between them. Per germline, CDR1 MNHEY and CDR2 SVGEGT. CDR3 DNA: TGTGCCAGCCACCTCGAGGGGAAGGAGACCCAGTACTTC. Protein sequence: CASHLEGKETQYF.

The J gene is TRBJ1-6, the V gene TRBV20-1; no clear D gene. CDR1 is DFQATT, CDR2 SNEGSKA, per germline (reference sequence). There are 13 residues in the CDR3. V lost 4 bases and J 11 bases, leaving 15 bases between the germline ends. CDR3 protein: CSAIDPVGTPLHF. CDR3 sequence (DNA): TGCAGTGCTATAGACCCGGTCGGAACACCCCTCCACTTT.

V gene TRBV5-5 combines with J gene TRBJ1-5, with a tentative D call TRBD1 (5 bases). The CDR3 sequence is 14 residues long. Per germline, CDR1 SGHKS and CDR2 YYEKEE (reference sequence). V was clipped by 0 bases and J by 2 bases, with 6 bases between them. CDR3 in amino acids: CASSLAQGNQPQHF. In DNA, the CDR3 is TGTGCCAGCAGCTTGGCACAGGGCAATCAGCCCCAGCATTTT.

This clonotype showed up just a few times. The gene calls are TRBV24-1 and TRBJ1-5; 11 nucleotides align to TRBD1. Unmatched junction bases numbered 7, after V lost 5 bases and J lost 2 bases. The CDR3 is 17 residues long. Germline lookup yields CDR1 KGHDR and CDR2 SFDVKD. For the CDR3, the DNA is TGTGCCACCAGTGGGGGACAGGGGGTTAAGGGCAATCAGCCCCAGCATTTT. Translating it yields CATSGGQGVKGNQPQHF.

The V and J genes are TRBV24-1 and TRBJ2-3; no clear D gene. The CDR3 is made up of 13 amino acids. Trimming stripped 5 bases from V and 2 bases from J, with 7 bases between. CDR1 is KGHDR, CDR2 SFDVKD, per germline. The CDR3 nucleotides are TGTGCCACCAGTGTCCCCGACACAGATACGCAGTATTTT. It encodes CATSVPDTDTQYF.

The rearrangement joins TRBV7-2 to TRBJ2-7; D might be TRBD1 (5 bases). Trimming pared 5 bases from V and 9 bases from J, leaving 23 bases between. This CDR3 contains 15 residues. CDR1 is SGHTA and CDR2 is FQGNSA in the germline V gene. The CDR3 nucleotides are TGTGCCAGCAGCGCCGAAGGGGCGAGCACAGATACGCAGTACTTC. Translation gives CASSAEGASTDTQYF.

The chain recombines TRBV5-1 with TRBJ2-5; tentative D call: TRBD1 (5 bases). V was clipped by 0 bases and J by 6 bases, with 12 bases between them. Germline V CDR1 and CDR2: SGHRS, YFSETQ. The CDR3 consists of 14 residues. The CDR3 nucleotides are TGCGCCAGCAGCTTGGCTCAGGGCCCCCAGACCCAGTACTTC. Translation: CASSLAQGPQTQYF.

The chain combines TRBV5-1 with TRBJ2-1; 8 bases fit TRBD2. V was pared by 7 bases and J by 4 bases, with 7 bases of the junction left unmatched. Germline assignment: CDR1 SGHRS and CDR2 YFSETQ. The CDR3 has 14 amino acids. The CDR3 DNA reads as TGCGCCAGCCAAGACGCGGGGGGATACAATGAGCAGTTCTTC. It is translated as CASQDAGGYNEQFF.

This sequence joins TRBV10-3 and TRBJ2-5; 9 bases map to TRBD2. V lost 5 bases and J lost 7; bases outside the gene matches: 5. CDR1 is ENHRY, CDR2 SYGVKD, per germline. CDR3 length: 13 residues. CDR3 sequence reads: CAISSGGLWTQYF. In nucleotides, the CDR3 is TGTGCCATCAGTAGCGGGGGGTTGTGGACCCAGTACTTC.

Many counts were recorded for this clonotype. CDR3 sequence reads: CASSLTGTLGLKNQPQHF. CDR3 sequence (DNA): TGTGCCAGCAGTCTGACCGGGACACTAGGATTAAAGAATCAGCCCCAGCATTTT. The chain has TRBV12-3 or TRBV12-4 and TRBJ1-5; maybe TRBD1 (6 bases). V was clipped by 5 bases and J by 4 bases, with 24 bases between them. The CDR3 has 18 residues.